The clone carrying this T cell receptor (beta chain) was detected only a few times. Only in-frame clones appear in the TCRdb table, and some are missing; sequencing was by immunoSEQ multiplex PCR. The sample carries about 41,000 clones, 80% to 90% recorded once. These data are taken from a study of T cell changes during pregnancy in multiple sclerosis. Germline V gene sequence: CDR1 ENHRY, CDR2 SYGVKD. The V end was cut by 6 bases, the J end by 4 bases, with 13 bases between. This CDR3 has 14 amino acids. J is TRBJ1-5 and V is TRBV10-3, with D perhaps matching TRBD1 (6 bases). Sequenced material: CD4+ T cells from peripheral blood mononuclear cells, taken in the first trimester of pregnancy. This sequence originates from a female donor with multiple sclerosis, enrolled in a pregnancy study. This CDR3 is CAIRGEGENQPQHF. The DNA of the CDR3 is TGTGCCATCAGAGGGGAGGGGGAAAATCAGCCCCAGCATTTT.